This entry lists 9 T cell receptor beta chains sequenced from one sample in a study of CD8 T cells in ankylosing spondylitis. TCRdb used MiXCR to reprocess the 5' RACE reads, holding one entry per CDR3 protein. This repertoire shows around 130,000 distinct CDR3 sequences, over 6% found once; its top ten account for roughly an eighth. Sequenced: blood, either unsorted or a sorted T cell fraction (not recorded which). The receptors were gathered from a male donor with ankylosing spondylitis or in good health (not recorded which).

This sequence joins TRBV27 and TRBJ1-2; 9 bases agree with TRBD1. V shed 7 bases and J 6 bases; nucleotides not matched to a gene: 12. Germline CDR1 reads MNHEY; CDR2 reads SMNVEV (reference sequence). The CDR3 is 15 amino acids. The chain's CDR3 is CASIRKQGAEHGYTF. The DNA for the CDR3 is TGTGCCAGCATTAGAAAACAGGGGGCCGAGCATGGCTACACCTTC.

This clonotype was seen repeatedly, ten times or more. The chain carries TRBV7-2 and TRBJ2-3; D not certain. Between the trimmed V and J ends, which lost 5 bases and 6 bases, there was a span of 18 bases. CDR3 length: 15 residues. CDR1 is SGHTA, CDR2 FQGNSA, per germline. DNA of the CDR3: TGTGCCAGCAGCCCCTTAGCTCCAAAAGGGGATACGCAGTATTTT. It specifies CASSPLAPKGDTQYF.

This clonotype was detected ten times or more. The CDR3 region is CASSHGSGAGYTF. The CDR3 DNA is TGTGCCAGCAGCCACGGGTCCGGAGCTGGCTACACCTTC. The V call is TRBV7-9, the J call TRBJ1-2; D gene uncertain. Trimming cost V 5 bases and J 7 bases, with 14 bases left between them. Per germline, CDR1 SEHNR and CDR2 FQNEAQ (reference sequence). The CDR3 runs 13 residues.

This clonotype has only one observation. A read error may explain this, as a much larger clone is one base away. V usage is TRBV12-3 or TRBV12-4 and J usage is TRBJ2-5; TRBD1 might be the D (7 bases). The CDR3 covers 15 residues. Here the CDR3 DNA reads TGTGCCAGCAGGTTAGCCAGACAGGGAGGAGAGACCCAGTACTTC. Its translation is CASRLARQGGETQYF.

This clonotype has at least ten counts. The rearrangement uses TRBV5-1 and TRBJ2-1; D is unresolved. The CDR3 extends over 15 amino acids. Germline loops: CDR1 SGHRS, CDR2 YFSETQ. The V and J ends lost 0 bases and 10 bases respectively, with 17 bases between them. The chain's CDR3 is CASSLALGLPREQFF. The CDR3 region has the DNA TGCGCCAGCAGCTTGGCTTTGGGCCTCCCTCGGGAGCAGTTCTTC.

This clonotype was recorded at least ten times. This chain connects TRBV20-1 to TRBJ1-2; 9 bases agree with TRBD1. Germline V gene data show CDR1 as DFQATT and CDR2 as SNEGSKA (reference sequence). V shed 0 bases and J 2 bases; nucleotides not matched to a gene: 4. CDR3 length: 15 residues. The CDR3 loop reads CSARDRTGGNYGYTF. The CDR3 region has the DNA TGCAGTGCTAGAGATCGAACAGGGGGCAACTATGGCTACACCTTC.

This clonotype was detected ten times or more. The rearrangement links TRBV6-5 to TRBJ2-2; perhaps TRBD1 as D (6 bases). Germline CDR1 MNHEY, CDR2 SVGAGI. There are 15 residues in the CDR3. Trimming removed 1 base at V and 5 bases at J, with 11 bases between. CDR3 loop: CASSYFRGGTGELFF. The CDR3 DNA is TGTGCCAGCAGTTACTTCAGGGGTGGTACCGGGGAGCTGTTTTTT.

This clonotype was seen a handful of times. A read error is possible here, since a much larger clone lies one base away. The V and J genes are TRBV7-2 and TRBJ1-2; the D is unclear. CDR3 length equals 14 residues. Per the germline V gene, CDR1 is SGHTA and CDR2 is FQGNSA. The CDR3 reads CASSFYPSNYGSTF. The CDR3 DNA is TGTGCCAGCAGCTTCTATCCATCTAACTATGGCTCCACCTTC.

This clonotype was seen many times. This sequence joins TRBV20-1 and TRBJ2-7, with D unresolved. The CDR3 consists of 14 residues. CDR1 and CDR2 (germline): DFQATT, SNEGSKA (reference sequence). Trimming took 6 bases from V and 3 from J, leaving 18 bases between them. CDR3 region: CSARLSVNDYEQYF. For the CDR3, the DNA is TGCAGTGCCAGACTGTCCGTGAACGACTACGAGCAGTACTTC.